This T cell receptor (beta chain) came from a study of Ad26.COV2.S vaccination and SARS-CoV-2 variants. Assay used: immunoSEQ multiplex PCR; TCRdb lists only in-frame clones, some missing. The repertoire holds some 300,000 clones, with 70% to 90% as singletons. Documented treatment: some 20 received Ad26.COV2.S at low or high dose, single or two shots; 5 received placebo; per-sample allocation not given. Sample collection was performed on day 63 after the first vaccine or placebo injection. What was given as vaccine was an Ad26 vector encoding Wuhan-strain SARS-CoV-2 spike. V shed 2 bases and J shed 0 bases, with 17 bases lying between them. The CDR3 runs to 17 residues. Per the germline V gene, CDR1 is MNHEY and CDR2 is SMNVEV (reference sequence).

The clonotype comes from a person aged 18-60 years who received the Ad26.COV2.S COVID-19 vaccine or a placebo. V gene TRBV27 combines with J gene TRBJ2-7, with D tentatively TRBD1 (6 bases). The source material was peripheral blood, sampled in a trial of Ad26.COV2.S vaccine versus placebo. CDR3 in DNA: TGTGCCAGCAGTTTAAAGGACAGAAGACTAAGCTCCTACGAGCAGTACTTC. Translating gives CASSLKDRRLSSYEQYF.